These T cell receptor beta chains were read from a single sample in a study of OX40 agonist ivuxolimab in advanced cancers. TCRdb's copy holds only in-frame clones and misses some; the assay was immunoSEQ multiplex PCR. The sample has tens of thousands of clones, about 86% seen once. The sequences come from CD4+ or CD8+ T cells sorted from blood, collected in a trial of the OX40 agonist ivuxolimab. The origin of the receptors is an adult with an advanced solid tumor such as melanoma, head and neck, liver or kidney cancer. CDR3s leave out the opening cysteine and the closing phenylalanine or tryptophan.

>TRBV5-4|TRBJ2-2
ASSLEGGELF
>TRBV10-1|TRBJ1-1
ASSNLNTEAF
>TRBV7-9|TRBJ2-5
ASSLDRGRGEQY
>TRBV7-8|TRBJ2-5
ASTSISTGAFQETQY
>TRBV6-6|TRBJ1-5
ASSYRAGQPQH
>TRBV6-5|TRBJ1-6
ASSYSGSGNSPLH
>TRBV29-1|TRBJ2-1
SYCVGTGVYNEQF
>TRBV7-9|TRBJ2-7
ASTQTTGGRWSYEQY
>TRBV5-1|TRBJ2-4
ASSLALAKNIQY
>TRBV9|TRBJ2-2
ASSVITGELF
>TRBV4-1|TRBJ1-4
ASRRRAQDDEKLF
>TRBV4-3|TRBJ2-7
ASSQDKGNVYEQY
>TRBV7-8|TRBJ2-7
ASSPIVGDGTYEQY
>TRBV6-6|TRBJ1-2
ASSEGQLLGYT
>TRBV9|TRBJ2-1
ASSVHRDNPSDEQF
>TRBV5-5|TRBJ2-2
ASFRTSGNTGELF
>TRBV11-2|TRBJ2-5
ASRSIAGGPRETQY
>TRBV5-1|TRBJ1-5
ASSKTGLNGNQPQH
>TRBV2|TRBJ2-3
ASSELLGGADTQY
>TRBV28|TRBJ1-6
ASRRDRGTSNSPLH
>TRBV6-5|TRBJ1-5
ASSKPWRDQPQH
>TRBV10-3|TRBJ1-4
AIRQGATNEKLF
>TRBV7-3|TRBJ1-6
ASSLDWSGDVGPPLH
>TRBV6-5|TRBJ2-1
ASTLNEQF
>TRBV28|TRBJ1-1
ASRPRLREAF
>TRBV7-8|TRBJ1-2
ASSGQGNYGYT
>TRBV7-2|TRBJ2-3
ASSSSGGAGDTQY
>TRBV7-9|TRBJ2-3
ASSPGPPFADTQY
>TRBV4-3|TRBJ2-5
ASSQGPGQNQETQY
>TRBV7-6|-
ASSATRQGVDNEQF
>TRBV19|TRBJ1-3
ASTPQIGGQAT
>TRBV5-2|TRBJ1-6
ASSQETGEGDSPLH
>TRBV6-5|TRBJ2-5
ASSYSMNVQETQY
>TRBV27|TRBJ1-5
ASSLRTGSDQPQH
>TRBV10-3|TRBJ2-7
AIGGDYEQY
>TRBV19|TRBJ1-6
ASSTGQKNSPLH
>TRBV2|TRBJ2-5
ASSMTGPETQY
>TRBV7-9|TRBJ1-2
ASSFGTDGQRSYGYT
>TRBV5-4|TRBJ1-1
ASSPRVENTEAF
>TRBV11-2|TRBJ1-1
ASSLSALTGTEAF
>TRBV6-5|TRBJ1-1
ASSYTGGTPEAF
>TRBV4-3|TRBJ2-1
ASSQDGRNEQF
>TRBV27|TRBJ1-5
ASSPGLDQPQH
>TRBV28|TRBJ2-2
ASSLGQGHTGELF
>TRBV4-3|TRBJ2-7
ASSQDWGTVTYEQY
>TRBV6-1|TRBJ2-2
ASSEGILITGELF
>TRBV15|TRBJ2-7
ATRDSGYEQY
>TRBV5-5|TRBJ2-7
ASSLWVVGDEQY
>TRBV16|TRBJ2-1
ASSQSGPGDEQF
>TRBV19|TRBJ1-6
ATSDPNSYNSPLH
>TRBV6-5|TRBJ1-2
ASRGTPTYGYT
>TRBV5-1|TRBJ2-2
ASSLKLTGYTGELF
>TRBV4-3|TRBJ1-5
ASSQGAGNQPQH
>TRBV10-1|TRBJ2-5
ASSRHSGETQY
>TRBV5-4|TRBJ2-2
ASSLGLAGATGELF
>TRBV4-1|TRBJ2-1
ASSPDGADEQF